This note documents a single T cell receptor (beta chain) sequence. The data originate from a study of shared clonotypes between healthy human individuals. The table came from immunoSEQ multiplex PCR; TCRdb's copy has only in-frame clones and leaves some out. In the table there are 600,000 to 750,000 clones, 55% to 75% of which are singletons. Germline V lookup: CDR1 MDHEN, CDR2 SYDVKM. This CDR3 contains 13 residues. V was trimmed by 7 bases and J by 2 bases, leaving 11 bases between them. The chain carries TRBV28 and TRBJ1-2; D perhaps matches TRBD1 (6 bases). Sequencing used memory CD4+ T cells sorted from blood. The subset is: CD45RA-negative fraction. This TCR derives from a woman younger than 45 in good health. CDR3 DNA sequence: TGTGCCAGCAAATTCGGGACAAACTATGGCTACACCTTC. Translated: CASKFGTNYGYTF.